These T cell receptor beta chains were read from a single sample in a study of cytomegalovirus exposure and HLA in healthy donors. The data were produced by immunoSEQ multiplex PCR, yet TCRdb's version contains in-frame clones alone and is incomplete. The repertoire holds some 180,000 clones, with about 70% as singletons. Sequenced: PBMCs. The receptors derive from a woman younger than 45 in good health and CMV-seronegative. CDR3s include the opening cysteine and the closing phenylalanine or tryptophan. The D gene is left open where the match is weak. Clone size, where shown, is once, few, many, or a class for clones that have expanded.

CDR3aa: CSVGPSGNEQFF
CDR3nt: TGCAGCGTTGGACCGTCAGGGAATGAGCAGTTCTTC
d_gene: -
abundance: -
j_gene: TRBJ2-1
v_gene: TRBV29-1

CDR3aa: CASSLIRQGNYGYTF
CDR3nt: TGTGCCAGCAGCTTAATTAGACAGGGAAACTATGGCTACACCTTC
d_gene: TRBD1
abundance: few
j_gene: TRBJ1-2
v_gene: TRBV7-3

CDR3aa: CASSRGTDPEDEQYF
CDR3nt: TGTGCCAGCAGCCGCGGGACCGACCCCGAGGACGAGCAGTACTTC
d_gene: -
abundance: -
j_gene: TRBJ2-7
v_gene: TRBV6-5

CDR3aa: CASSKGTGDPQRLYEQYF
CDR3nt: TGTGCCAGCAGCAAAGGGACAGGGGATCCCCAAAGGCTATACGAGCAGTACTTC
d_gene: -
abundance: -
j_gene: TRBJ2-7
v_gene: TRBV21-1

CDR3aa: CASSQFREAGRIETQYF
CDR3nt: TGTGCCAGCAGCCAATTCCGGGAGGCGGGGCGTATTGAGACCCAGTACTTC
d_gene: TRBD2
abundance: once
j_gene: TRBJ2-5
v_gene: TRBV4-2

CDR3aa: CASTPFWRGTYEQYF
CDR3nt: TGTGCCAGCACCCCCTTCTGGCGGGGGACCTACGAGCAGTACTTC
d_gene: TRBD2
abundance: -
j_gene: TRBJ2-7
v_gene: TRBV5-6

CDR3aa: CASSLAQGVPYEQYF
CDR3nt: TGTGCCAGCAGCTTGGCACAGGGGGTCCCCTACGAGCAGTACTTC
d_gene: TRBD1
abundance: -
j_gene: TRBJ2-7
v_gene: TRBV7-9

CDR3aa: CASRPREDTGELFF
CDR3nt: TGTGCCAGCAGACCCCGGGAAGACACCGGGGAGCTGTTTTTT
d_gene: -
abundance: -
j_gene: TRBJ2-2
v_gene: TRBV6-4

CDR3aa: CASSHHRGRDSETQYF
CDR3nt: TGCGCCAGCAGCCACCACAGGGGGCGCGATTCAGAGACCCAGTACTTC
d_gene: TRBD1
abundance: -
j_gene: TRBJ2-5
v_gene: TRBV4-1

CDR3aa: CATSRDGSEPQHF
CDR3nt: TGTGCCACCAGCAGAGATGGGAGTGAGCCCCAGCATTTT
d_gene: -
abundance: -
j_gene: TRBJ1-5
v_gene: TRBV15

CDR3aa: CASSLPSGGYTDTQYF
CDR3nt: TGTGCCAGCAGCCTACCTAGCGGGGGGTACACAGATACGCAGTATTTT
d_gene: TRBD2
abundance: -
j_gene: TRBJ2-3
v_gene: TRBV6-6

CDR3aa: CSVEDTWREKYNEQFF
CDR3nt: TGCAGCGTTGAAGATACATGGCGGGAAAAATACAATGAGCAGTTCTTC
d_gene: -
abundance: -
j_gene: TRBJ2-1
v_gene: TRBV29-1

CDR3aa: CASSVASGGAIDTQYF
CDR3nt: TGTGCCAGCAGCGTAGCTAGCGGGGGGGCTATAGATACGCAGTATTTT
d_gene: TRBD2
abundance: -
j_gene: TRBJ2-3
v_gene: TRBV9

CDR3aa: CASSQLAGVDAGELFF
CDR3nt: TGCGCCAGCAGCCAGTTAGCGGGAGTTGACGCCGGGGAGCTGTTTTTT
d_gene: TRBD2
abundance: -
j_gene: TRBJ2-2
v_gene: TRBV5-1

CDR3aa: CASSLSRARSRGQPQHF
CDR3nt: TGTGCCAGCAGCTTATCGAGGGCACGGTCCCGGGGTCAGCCCCAGCATTTT
d_gene: -
abundance: -
j_gene: TRBJ1-5
v_gene: TRBV7-9

CDR3aa: CASSFAAGTNNEQFF
CDR3nt: TGTGCCAGCAGCTTCGCGGCGGGAACCAACAATGAGCAGTTCTTC
d_gene: -
abundance: -
j_gene: TRBJ2-1
v_gene: TRBV7-2

CDR3aa: CASSFDLAWEQYF
CDR3nt: TGTGCCAGCAGCTTCGACCTAGCGTGGGAGCAGTACTTC
d_gene: -
abundance: -
j_gene: TRBJ2-7
v_gene: TRBV11-2

CDR3aa: CASSNRDFSHGYTF
CDR3nt: TGTGCCAGCAGCAACCGGGATTTTAGCCATGGCTACACCTTC
d_gene: -
abundance: -
j_gene: TRBJ1-2
v_gene: TRBV5-4

CDR3aa: CASGQGGAQHF
CDR3nt: TGTGCCAGCGGACAAGGTGGGGCCCAGCATTTT
d_gene: -
abundance: -
j_gene: TRBJ1-5
v_gene: TRBV27

CDR3aa: CASSLVTRGGRETQYF
CDR3nt: TGCGCCAGCAGCTTGGTTACCCGGGGGGGGCGAGAGACCCAGTACTTC
d_gene: TRBD2
abundance: -
j_gene: TRBJ2-5
v_gene: TRBV5-1

CDR3aa: CASSVSGGAYNEQFF
CDR3nt: TGTGCCAGCAGTGTCAGCGGGGGGGCCTACAATGAGCAGTTCTTC
d_gene: TRBD2
abundance: few
j_gene: TRBJ2-1
v_gene: TRBV6-1

CDR3aa: CASSPDRFSGNTIYF
CDR3nt: TGTGCCAGCAGTCCAGACAGGTTCTCTGGAAACACCATATATTTT
d_gene: -
abundance: -
j_gene: TRBJ1-3
v_gene: TRBV27

CDR3aa: CSARWLDEQYF
CDR3nt: TGCAGTGCTAGGTGGCTCGACGAGCAGTACTTC
d_gene: -
abundance: -
j_gene: TRBJ2-7
v_gene: TRBV20-1

CDR3aa: CASNRGRDTEAFF
CDR3nt: TGTGCCAGTAACAGGGGCCGGGACACTGAAGCTTTCTTT
d_gene: TRBD1
abundance: -
j_gene: TRBJ1-1
v_gene: TRBV19

CDR3aa: CASSLGGSEDTDTQYF
CDR3nt: TGCGCCAGCAGCTTGGGTGGGAGTGAGGACACAGATACGCAGTATTTT
d_gene: -
abundance: -
j_gene: TRBJ2-3
v_gene: TRBV5-1

CDR3aa: CASSSGTGNTGELFF
CDR3nt: TGTGCCAGCAGCTCGGGGACAGGGAACACCGGGGAGCTGTTTTTT
d_gene: TRBD1
abundance: -
j_gene: TRBJ2-2
v_gene: TRBV5-4

CDR3aa: CASSPSGSGYEQYF
CDR3nt: TGCGCCAGCAGCCCGAGCGGGAGTGGCTACGAGCAGTACTTC
d_gene: TRBD2
abundance: -
j_gene: TRBJ2-7
v_gene: TRBV4-1

CDR3aa: CASSILVLGLAGNEQFF
CDR3nt: TGTGCCAGCAGCATTCTAGTCCTCGGACTAGCGGGGAATGAGCAGTTCTTC
d_gene: TRBD2
abundance: -
j_gene: TRBJ2-1
v_gene: TRBV7-8

CDR3aa: CASSQDPGWFASEQYF
CDR3nt: TGTGCCAGCAGCCAAGATCCGGGATGGTTTGCGAGCGAGCAGTACTTC
d_gene: -
abundance: -
j_gene: TRBJ2-7
v_gene: TRBV14

CDR3aa: CASSRQTGEAFF
CDR3nt: TGTGCCAGCAGTCGACAGACAGGGGAAGCTTTCTTT
d_gene: TRBD1
abundance: -
j_gene: TRBJ1-1
v_gene: TRBV27

CDR3aa: CASSRRQGLQETQYF
CDR3nt: TGTGCCAGCAGCCGACGACAGGGGCTGCAAGAGACCCAGTACTTC
d_gene: TRBD1
abundance: -
j_gene: TRBJ2-5
v_gene: TRBV5-6

CDR3aa: CASSPPLAGLKDEQFF
CDR3nt: TGTGCCAGCAGTCCCCCCCTAGCGGGACTTAAAGATGAGCAGTTCTTC
d_gene: TRBD2
abundance: -
j_gene: TRBJ2-1
v_gene: TRBV6-6

CDR3aa: CASSIGGGPAGSGANVLTF
CDR3nt: TGTGCCAGTAGTATAGGGGGGGGCCCCGCTGGATCCGGGGCCAACGTCCTGACTTTC
d_gene: -
abundance: -
j_gene: TRBJ2-6
v_gene: TRBV19

CDR3aa: CASSVGGGVNTGELFF
CDR3nt: TGTGCCAGCAGCGTAGGAGGGGGAGTGAACACCGGGGAGCTGTTTTTT
d_gene: -
abundance: -
j_gene: TRBJ2-2
v_gene: TRBV9

CDR3aa: CASSSKPGQRNGYTF
CDR3nt: TGTGCCAGCAGCTCCAAGCCGGGACAGAGAAATGGCTACACCTTC
d_gene: TRBD1
abundance: -
j_gene: TRBJ1-2
v_gene: TRBV7-8

CDR3aa: CASSRVNTEAFF
CDR3nt: TGCGCCAGCAGCCGGGTAAACACTGAAGCTTTCTTT
d_gene: -
abundance: -
j_gene: TRBJ1-1
v_gene: TRBV5-1

CDR3aa: CASSLGLASDTQYF
CDR3nt: TGTGCCAGCAGCTTAGGACTAGCCTCAGATACGCAGTATTTT
d_gene: TRBD2
abundance: -
j_gene: TRBJ2-3
v_gene: TRBV7-6

CDR3aa: CASSPVGTGYEQYF
CDR3nt: TGTGCCAGCAGCCCTGTCGGGACAGGGTACGAGCAGTACTTC
d_gene: TRBD1
abundance: -
j_gene: TRBJ2-7
v_gene: TRBV28

CDR3aa: CASSLSQTGELFF
CDR3nt: TGTGCCAGCAGCTTATCCCAGACCGGGGAGCTGTTTTTT
d_gene: -
abundance: -
j_gene: TRBJ2-2
v_gene: TRBV7-2

CDR3aa: CASSLTDATNEKLFF
CDR3nt: TGTGCCAGCAGCCTGACAGATGCAACTAATGAAAAACTGTTTTTT
d_gene: -
abundance: -
j_gene: TRBJ1-4
v_gene: TRBV7-8

CDR3aa: CASSLASEQFF
CDR3nt: TGTGCCAGCAGCTTAGCGAGTGAGCAGTTCTTC
d_gene: -
abundance: -
j_gene: TRBJ2-1
v_gene: TRBV7-2

CDR3aa: CASTYPDGASEGYYEQYF
CDR3nt: TGTGCCAGCACTTATCCGGATGGGGCTAGCGAGGGGTACTACGAGCAGTACTTC
d_gene: -
abundance: -
j_gene: TRBJ2-7
v_gene: TRBV7-9

CDR3aa: CASSGTGDEAFF
CDR3nt: TGTGCCAGCAGTGGGACAGGGGATGAAGCTTTCTTT
d_gene: TRBD1
abundance: -
j_gene: TRBJ1-1
v_gene: TRBV6-6

CDR3aa: CASSPLSGQGHEQFF
CDR3nt: TGTGCCAGCAGCCCTCTTTCGGGACAGGGACATGAGCAGTTCTTC
d_gene: TRBD1
abundance: few
j_gene: TRBJ2-1
v_gene: TRBV7-9